The 17 T cell receptor beta chains below were found in one sample sequenced in a study of TIL therapy for anti-PD-1-resistant metastatic lung cancer. Described time point: pre-treatment sample, taken before nivolumab and TIL therapy. This was the immunoSEQ v3 assay. The method was immunoSEQ multiplex PCR; TCRdb's version includes in-frame clones alone and lacks a portion of them. The repertoire holds 54,000 or so clones, with around nine tenths as singletons. The material sequenced was blood, taken at baseline. These receptors all come from a person between 25 and 80 years old with non-small cell lung cancer.

The table lists this clone with a count of one. The CDR3 loop is CASTILGQSAIGQPQHF. As DNA, the CDR3 is TGTGCCAGCACCATCCTGGGACAGTCGGCCATTGGGCAGCCCCAGCATTTT. The chain links TRBV21-1 to TRBJ1-5; no check of the table's D call, TRBD1, against the DNA was made. TRBV21-1 is given as a pseudogene. The CDR3 length is 17 residues.

The chain employs TRBV9 and TRBJ2-3; TRBD2 matches at 15 bases. Trimming at V came to 4 bases and at J to 5 bases, leaving 11 bases not matched to a gene. The length of the CDR3 is 18 residues. Germline V lookup: CDR1 SGDLS, CDR2 YYNGEE. The CDR3 is CASSLTHGLAGGQDTQYF. The CDR3 DNA follows: TGTGCCAGCAGCCTCACCCACGGACTAGCGGGGGGGCAAGATACGCAGTATTTT. Full variable domain (remainder filled in from reference TRBV9 and TRBJ2-3): DSGVTQTPKHLITATGQRVTLRCSPRSGDLSVYWYQQSLDQGLQFLIQYYNGEERAKGNILERFSAQQFPDLHSELNLSSLELGDSALYFCASSLTHGLAGGQDTQYFGPGTRLTVL.

The V and J genes are TRBV5-1 and TRBJ2-7; D might be TRBD2 (7 bases). The CDR3 extends over 15 amino acids. Germline V gene data show CDR1 as SGHRS and CDR2 as YFSETQ. The germline V and J ends were trimmed by 4 bases and 0 bases, with 14 bases remaining between them. The DNA for the CDR3 is TGCGCCAGCAGCATAGAGGGGGGGAGCTCCTACGAGCAGTACTTC. Amino acid sequence: CASSIEGGSSYEQYF. The full variable domain, completed using reference TRBV5-1 and TRBJ2-7, is KAGVTQTPRYLIKTRGQQVTLSCSPISGHRSVSWYQQTPGQGLQFLFEYFSETQRNKGNFPGRFSGRQFSNSRSEMNVSTLELGDSALYLCASSIEGGSSYEQYFGPGTRLTVT.

The chain combines TRBV6-4 with TRBJ1-1, with 7 nucleotides matching TRBD1. Germline V gene data show CDR1 as MRHNA and CDR2 as SNTAGT. The V and J ends lost 6 bases and 1 base, in that order; junction bases with no gene match: 5. There are 14 residues in the CDR3. CDR3 sequence (DNA): TGTGCCAGCAGAGAGGACAGGCAGAACACTGAAGCTTTCTTT. This translates into CASREDRQNTEAFF.

V usage is TRBV21-1 and J usage is TRBJ2-3; TRBD2 is the table's D call and was not checked against the DNA. TRBV21-1 is deemed a pseudogene. This CDR3 has 11 amino acids. CDR3 in amino acids: CASSKRSGPYF. DNA for the CDR3: TGTGCCAGCAGCAAAAGGAGCGGGCCGTATTTT.

A note on this clone: The same CDR3 is also encoded by other DNA sequences in this sample. The rearrangement uses TRBV6-5 and TRBJ2-2, with D hard to call. V lost 6 bases, J lost 4 bases, and 9 bases lay in between. CDR1 is MNHEY and CDR2 is SVGAGI in the germline V gene. The CDR3 is 13 amino acids. In nucleotides, the CDR3 is TGTGCCAGCAGAGAGACATTCACCGGGGAGCTGTTTTTT. The encoded protein is CASRETFTGELFF.

The chain is built from TRBV6-4 and TRBJ2-2, with 8 bases identical to TRBD1. Germline V gene sequence: CDR1 MRHNA, CDR2 SNTAGT. The J segment lost 5 bases and the V segment lost 7 bases, leaving 6 bases of the junction unmatched. CDR3 length: 14 amino acids. This CDR3 is CASTRDRGTGELFF. The CDR3 DNA follows: TGTGCCAGCACTCGCGACAGGGGAACCGGGGAGCTGTTTTTT.

This clone was found a few times. V gene TRBV9 combines with J gene TRBJ1-2, with 7 bases identical to TRBD1. The CDR3 totals 15 residues. Looked up from germline, CDR1 is SGDLS and CDR2 is YYNGEE. The junction had 9 bases not matched to a gene; V was cut back by 1 base and J by 6 bases. CDR3 bases: TGTGCCAGCAGCGTAATGGATGGAGGGGGCGATGGCTACACCTTC. Translation gives CASSVMDGGGDGYTF.

The chain uses TRBV30 and TRBJ2-1, with TRBD1 as a possible D gene (6 bases). CDR1 and CDR2 from the germline V gene are GTSNPN and SVGIG (reference sequence). The CDR3 spans 17 residues. The V gene lost 2 bases and the J gene lost 6 bases, with 23 bases spanning the gap. CDR3 in amino acids: CAWSRPVVIQGPNEQFF. The CDR3 nucleotides are TGTGCCTGGAGTCGGCCGGTCGTTATCCAGGGGCCCAATGAGCAGTTCTTC.

The rearrangement uses TRBV12-3 or TRBV12-4 and TRBJ1-5; D remains unclear. V lost 6 bases and J lost 7, with 13 bases in between. This CDR3 comprises 13 residues. The CDR3 DNA is TGTGCCAGCAGCCATCCTGGGGTGCAGCCCCAGCATTTT. Residues: CASSHPGVQPQHF.

J is TRBJ1-1 and V is TRBV21-1; the DNA was not used to check the table's D call, TRBD1. TRBV21-1 is reported as a pseudogene. The CDR3 runs 15 residues. CDR3 sequence reads: CASSPTGGRCTEAFF. CDR3 nucleotide sequence: TGTGCCAGCAGCCCCACAGGGGGCCGTTGTACTGAAGCTTTCTTT.

The V and J genes are TRBV6-1 and TRBJ2-6; D might be TRBD1 (5 bases). The CDR3 totals 18 residues. Germline V lookup: CDR1 MNHNS, CDR2 SASEGT. V lost 3 bases and J 0 bases, leaving 15 bases between the germline ends. This chain's CDR3 is CASSDGQDHLSGANVLTF. In nucleotides, the CDR3 is TGTGCCAGCAGTGACGGACAAGACCACCTCTCTGGGGCCAACGTCCTGACTTTC.

J is TRBJ1-2 and V is TRBV28; D might be TRBD1 (6 bases). This CDR3 spans 15 amino acids. The V and J ends lost 5 bases and 6 bases respectively, with 19 bases between them. The germline gives CDR1 MDHEN, CDR2 SYDVKM. The CDR3 region has the DNA TGTGCCAGCAGTCCCTTTGTGCAGGGGTGGCATGGCTACACCTTC. Translated: CASSPFVQGWHGYTF.

The J gene is TRBJ1-2, the V gene TRBV5-5; D gene ambiguous. The V gene lost 4 bases and the J gene lost 4 bases, with 11 bases spanning the gap. The CDR3 length is 13 residues. Germline assignment: CDR1 SGHKS and CDR2 YYEKEE (reference sequence). The CDR3 region is CASSPIQSYGYTF. The CDR3 DNA reads as TGTGCCAGCAGCCCTATACAGAGCTATGGCTACACCTTC.

This rearrangement joins TRBV9 to TRBJ1-4, with D tentatively TRBD1 (6 bases). The CDR3 is 15 amino acids. Trimming stripped 0 bases from V and 0 bases from J, with 6 bases between. Looked up from germline, CDR1 is SGDLS and CDR2 is YYNGEE. CDR3 nucleotides: TGTGCCAGCAGCGTAGGACAGGCAACTAATGAAAAACTGTTTTTT. It translates to CASSVGQATNEKLFF.

This sequence joins TRBV6-4 and TRBJ1-1, with a tentative D call TRBD1 (5 bases). Germline V gene lookup returns CDR1 MRHNA and CDR2 SNTAGT. This CDR3 is built from 14 residues. V was shortened by 5 bases and J by 4 bases, with 14 bases between the two germline ends. In nucleotides, the CDR3 is TGTGCCAGCAGTACCACAGAAGGGGCCACTGAAGCTTTCTTT. It is translated as CASSTTEGATEAFF.

The V call is TRBV29-1, the J call TRBJ2-1; D gene ambiguous. Germline CDR1 SQVTM, CDR2 ANQGSEA. V was shortened by 4 bases and J by 4 bases, with 14 bases between the two germline ends. The CDR3 runs 14 residues. The DNA for the CDR3 is TGCAGCGTTGTCCCCCGTACTTCTTACAATGAGCAGTTCTTC. The encoded protein is CSVVPRTSYNEQFF.